This entry lists 29 T cell receptor beta chains sequenced from one sample in a study of cytomegalovirus exposure and HLA in healthy donors. It was with 60 Vbeta and 13 Jbeta primers that the PCR ran. The protocol was immunoSEQ multiplex PCR, while the TCRdb copy is restricted to in-frame clones and leaves out a portion. The sample gives roughly 200,000 clones, around 80% of which show up once; about 2.5% is in the top ten. Sequencing was performed on PBMCs. Source of these receptors: a woman aged 55-70 years in good health and CMV-seropositive.

The chain has TRBV18 and TRBJ1-1; 8 nucleotides match TRBD1. Germline assignment: CDR1 KGHSH and CDR2 LQKENI. V trimming: 3 bases; J trimming: 3 bases; junction bases outside the gene matches: 3. The CDR3 is 14 residues long. CDR3 nucleotide sequence: TGTGCCAGCTCACCGACAGGGGCGGACACTGAAGCTTTCTTT. It codes for CASSPTGADTEAFF.

V is TRBV19 and J is TRBJ1-2; maybe TRBD1 (5 bases). The V and J ends lost 8 bases and 5 bases respectively, with 18 bases between them. In germline, CDR1 is LNHDA, CDR2 SQIVND (reference sequence). This CDR3 region has 14 residues. The CDR3 DNA is TGTGCCAGTCGACCCACGGGGGGGTTATATGGCTACACCTTC. It is translated as CASRPTGGLYGYTF. Variable domain in full (rest from reference TRBV19 and TRBJ1-2): DGGITQSPKYLFRKEGQNVTLSCEQNLNHDAMYWYRQDPGQGLRLIYYSQIVNDFQKGDIAEGYSVSREKKESFPLTVTSAQKNPTAFYLCASRPTGGLYGYTFGSGTRLTVV.

This clone was seen more than once but under ten times. The J gene is TRBJ2-1, the V gene TRBV27, with TRBD2 matching 10 bases. Trimming at V came to 4 bases and at J to 7 bases, leaving 10 bases not matched to a gene. The CDR3 has 16 residues. CDR1 is MNHEY, CDR2 SMNVEV, per germline (reference sequence). CDR3 amino acids: CASSYFTSGEGNEQFF. For the CDR3, the DNA is TGTGCCAGCAGTTATTTTACTAGCGGGGAAGGGAATGAGCAGTTCTTC.

J is TRBJ2-7 and V is TRBV9; D is possibly TRBD2 (6 bases). V lost 2 bases, J lost 5 bases, and 14 bases lay in between. CDR1 and CDR2 (germline): SGDLS, YYNGEE. The CDR3 sequence is 14 residues long. The CDR3 is CASSVGTPGDEQYF. The DNA for the CDR3 is TGTGCCAGCAGCGTCGGGACTCCTGGTGACGAGCAGTACTTC.

In this sample, this clone turned up once. The V call is TRBV5-1, the J call TRBJ2-1, with 10 bases identical to TRBD2. The CDR3 runs 15 residues. Trimming at V came to 5 bases and at J to 2 bases, leaving 4 bases not matched to a gene. Germline V lookup: CDR1 SGHRS, CDR2 YFSETQ. This chain's CDR3 is CASRVAGGPYNEQFF. In DNA form, the CDR3 reads TGCGCCAGCAGGGTAGCGGGAGGACCCTACAATGAGCAGTTCTTC.

This clone was counted only a few times. The J gene is TRBJ2-3, the V gene TRBV30; 9 bases are a match to TRBD2. Trimming removed 3 bases from V and 3 bases from J; junction bases left unmatched: 10. Germline CDR1 GTSNPN, CDR2 SVGIG (reference sequence). The CDR3 is 16 amino acids. CDR3 nucleotide sequence: TGTGCCTGGAGCCCCTTAGGGGCGGGAGGGACAGATACGCAGTATTTT. This translates into CAWSPLGAGGTDTQYF. The full variable domain, in which reference TRBV30 and TRBJ2-3 provide the parts outside the CDR3, is SQTIHQWPATLVQPVGSPLSLECTVEGTSNPNLYWYRQAAGRGLQLLFYSVGIGQISSEVPQNLSASRPQDRQFILSSKKLLLSDSGFYLCAWSPLGAGGTDTQYFGPGTRLTVL.

This clone appeared once. For the CDR3, the DNA is TGTGCCAGCAGCTCGTCCGGGACAGGGGATGAAAAACTGTTTTTT. Translation gives CASSSSGTGDEKLFF. The chain carries TRBV5-5 and TRBJ1-4, with 10 bases lining up with TRBD1. Germline CDR1 reads SGHKS; CDR2 reads YYEKEE (reference sequence). The trim removed 3 bases at V and 6 bases at J, leaving 5 bases unmatched. This CDR3 comprises 15 residues.

This chain uses TRBV5-1 with TRBJ1-1, with D possibly matching TRBD1 (5 bases). Between the trimmed V and J ends, which lost 4 bases and 0 bases, there was a span of 10 bases. Germline CDR1 SGHRS, CDR2 YFSETQ. The CDR3 consists of 14 residues. CDR3 nucleotides: TGCGCCAGCAGCGACCAGGGTTTGAACACTGAAGCTTTCTTT. Encoded protein: CASSDQGLNTEAFF. Full variable domain (rest looked up from reference TRBV5-1 and TRBJ1-1): KAGVTQTPRYLIKTRGQQVTLSCSPISGHRSVSWYQQTPGQGLQFLFEYFSETQRNKGNFPGRFSGRQFSNSRSEMNVSTLELGDSALYLCASSDQGLNTEAFFGQGTRLTVV.

The V and J genes are TRBV29-1 and TRBJ2-1, with TRBD2 identical over 9 bases. V lost 5 bases and J lost 4; bases outside the gene matches: 12. The CDR3 sequence is 16 residues long. Germline loops: CDR1 SQVTM, CDR2 ANQGSEA. The CDR3 DNA reads as TGCAGCGTTACACCCATAGCGGGAGTCACTTACAATGAGCAGTTCTTC. It yields the protein CSVTPIAGVTYNEQFF.

The chain carries TRBV7-2 and TRBJ2-7; D might be TRBD1 (5 bases). This CDR3 comprises 13 residues. V gave up 2 bases and J gave up 2 bases, with 7 bases separating them. Per the germline V gene, CDR1 is SGHTA and CDR2 is FQGNSA. The CDR3 protein is CASSLTDTYEQYF. CDR3 bases: TGTGCCAGCAGCTTAACGGACACCTACGAGCAGTACTTC.

This clone was seen a single time. The CDR3 spells CASRLREGQPQHF. The CDR3 DNA is TGCGCCAGCAGACTCAGGGAGGGTCAGCCCCAGCATTTT. The chain links TRBV5-1 to TRBJ1-5; maybe TRBD1 (5 bases). V lost 5 bases and J lost 6, with 12 bases in between. There are 13 residues in the CDR3. Germline CDR1 SGHRS, CDR2 YFSETQ. Looking up the rest from reference TRBV5-1 and TRBJ1-5 gives the full variable domain: KAGVTQTPRYLIKTRGQQVTLSCSPISGHRSVSWYQQTPGQGLQFLFEYFSETQRNKGNFPGRFSGRQFSNSRSEMNVSTLELGDSALYLCASRLREGQPQHFGDGTRLSIL.

The DNA for the CDR3 is TGTGCCTGGAGTGTCCCTCCGGGAGACACTGAAGCTTTCTTT. Protein sequence: CAWSVPPGDTEAFF. V and J are TRBV30 and TRBJ1-1; D not resolved. CDR3 length: 14 amino acids. Trimming left V 0 bases short and J 3 bases short, with 11 bases between. Per germline, CDR1 GTSNPN and CDR2 SVGIG (reference sequence).

The genes are TRBV6-6 and TRBJ2-3; D might be TRBD2 (7 bases). Trimming shortened V by 10 bases and J by 0 bases, and 14 bases separated the two germline ends. This CDR3 has 14 residues. In germline, CDR1 is MNHNY, CDR2 SVGAGI (reference sequence). DNA of the CDR3: TGTGCCAACCCGCGGGGGCCTAGCACAGATACGCAGTATTTT. Encoded protein: CANPRGPSTDTQYF.

This clone occurred once. CDR3: CASRTGSSYNEQFF. CDR3 sequence (DNA): TGTGCCAGCAGGACGGGAAGCTCCTACAATGAGCAGTTCTTC. The chain links TRBV27 to TRBJ2-1; tentative D call: TRBD2 (5 bases). This CDR3 region has 14 residues. CDR1 is MNHEY and CDR2 is SMNVEV in the germline V gene (reference sequence). The V and J ends lost 6 bases and 0 bases respectively, with 9 bases between them.

This chain links TRBV5-5 with TRBJ2-1; 7 nucleotides match TRBD2. Germline CDR1 and CDR2: SGHKS and YYEKEE (reference sequence). The CDR3 is made up of 13 amino acids. The V gene end was trimmed by 2 bases and the J gene end by 9 bases; junction bases not matched to a gene: 5. CDR3 DNA: TGTGCCAGCAGCTTCCCCCGCGGGGGTGAGCAGTTCTTC. Encoded protein: CASSFPRGGEQFF.

The chain links TRBV6-5 to TRBJ1-5, with TRBD1 matching 8 bases. The CDR3 is 14 amino acids. Trimming at V came to 7 bases and at J to 6 bases, leaving 8 bases not matched to a gene. Germline lookup yields CDR1 MNHEY and CDR2 SVGAGI. CDR3: CASIKDRAVQPQHF. The CDR3 DNA sequence: TGTGCCAGCATTAAGGACAGGGCGGTTCAGCCCCAGCATTTT.

The CDR3 loop reads CATVPQGPSSGNTIYF. The CDR3 DNA is TGTGCCACCGTCCCCCAGGGGCCGAGCTCTGGAAACACCATATATTTT. This chain uses TRBV19 with TRBJ1-3; maybe TRBD1 (6 bases). Germline V gene sequence: CDR1 LNHDA, CDR2 SQIVND (reference sequence). V was cut by 10 bases and J by 0 bases, with 19 bases left in between. There are 16 residues in the CDR3. Full variable domain (outside the CDR3, taken from reference TRBV19 and TRBJ1-3): DGGITQSPKYLFRKEGQNVTLSCEQNLNHDAMYWYRQDPGQGLRLIYYSQIVNDFQKGDIAEGYSVSREKKESFPLTVTSAQKNPTAFYLCATVPQGPSSGNTIYFGEGSWLTVV.

The chain couples TRBV19 to TRBJ1-1; D might be TRBD1 (6 bases). The CDR3 has 14 amino acids. Germline CDR1 reads LNHDA; CDR2 reads SQIVND (reference sequence). V was pared by 3 bases and J by 9 bases, with 17 bases between. The CDR3 nucleotides read TGTGCCAGTAGTATCGGGGGGCGAGGGTCTAAAGCTTTCTTT. This sequence encodes CASSIGGRGSKAFF.

V gene TRBV7-2 combines with J gene TRBJ2-5; TRBD1 might be the D (6 bases). The germline CDR1 and CDR2 sequences are SGHTA and FQGNSA. V was clipped by 3 bases and J by 2 bases, with 10 bases between them. This CDR3 comprises 14 residues. The CDR3 is CASSLGQGQETQYF. The CDR3 region has the DNA TGTGCCAGCAGCTTGGGGCAGGGGCAAGAGACCCAGTACTTC.

CDR3 amino acids: CASRGQGAFGANVLTF. In nucleotides, the CDR3 is TGTGCCAGCAGGGGACAGGGGGCCTTTGGGGCCAACGTCCTGACTTTC. The chain joins TRBV28 to TRBJ2-6, with TRBD1 identical over 12 bases. Germline V gives CDR1 MDHEN, CDR2 SYDVKM. V shed 6 bases and J 3 bases; nucleotides not matched to a gene: 3. The CDR3 is 16 amino acids.

V is TRBV5-1 and J is TRBJ2-3; D is perhaps TRBD1 (6 bases). The CDR3 is 14 residues long. CDR1 is SGHRS and CDR2 is YFSETQ in the germline V gene. V was shortened by 0 bases and J by 8 bases, with 13 bases between the two germline ends. CDR3 nucleotides: TGCGCCAGCAGCTTGGGCAGGGGATTTATTACGCAGTATTTT. Translating gives CASSLGRGFITQYF.

CDR3: CASSLDGQAEKLFF. CDR3 nucleotide sequence: TGCGCCAGCAGCTTGGATGGACAGGCGGAAAAACTGTTTTTT. The chain couples TRBV5-1 to TRBJ1-4; 7 bases are a match to TRBD1. Germline V gives CDR1 SGHRS, CDR2 YFSETQ. J was trimmed by 8 bases and V by 0 bases; bases with no gene match: 4. CDR3 length equals 14 residues.

The genes are TRBV10-1 and TRBJ1-1; no reliable D call. This CDR3 has 13 amino acids. V gave up 3 bases and J gave up 11 bases, with 16 bases separating them. Germline V CDR1 and CDR2: WNHNN, SYGVQD (reference sequence). This CDR3 reads CASSEVYSRTAFF. The DNA of the CDR3 is TGCGCCAGCAGTGAAGTTTATTCGAGAACGGCTTTCTTT.

This clone was seen a few times. The chain uses TRBV7-9 and TRBJ1-5; no clear D. V was clipped by 2 bases and J by 5 bases, with 4 bases between them. The CDR3 loop spans 12 amino acids. Looked up from germline, CDR1 is SEHNR and CDR2 is FQNEAQ (reference sequence). Written as DNA, the CDR3 is TGTGCCAGCAGCTTAAGAGATCAGCCCCAGCATTTT. It codes for CASSLRDQPQHF.

Here the CDR3 DNA reads TGCGCCAGCAGCCAGATCCGGGACAGTAGCACAGATACGCAGTATTTT. This translates into CASSQIRDSSTDTQYF. The rearrangement links TRBV4-1 to TRBJ2-3; 7 bases map to TRBD1. Germline V gene data show CDR1 as MGHRA and CDR2 as YSYEKL. The CDR3 loop spans 16 amino acids. With 3 bases clipped from V and 0 bases from J, the junction kept 6 bases outside the gene matches.

The chain couples TRBV6-1 to TRBJ2-1; perhaps TRBD2 as D (6 bases). CDR1 and CDR2 (germline): MNHNS, SASEGT. Deletions cut 8 bases from V and 4 bases from J, with 15 bases between. This CDR3 is 14 amino acids long. CDR3 nucleotides: TGTGCCAGCCAGACGGGACTTCCATACAATGAGCAGTTCTTC. Its translation is CASQTGLPYNEQFF.

The chain's CDR3 is CASSLRGTSYNEQFF. The CDR3 DNA follows: TGTGCCAGCAGCTTACGGGGGACCTCCTACAATGAGCAGTTCTTC. The chain joins TRBV11-2 to TRBJ2-1; tentatively, D is TRBD2 (6 bases). The length of the CDR3 is 15 residues. In germline, CDR1 is SGHAT, CDR2 FQNNGV. Between the trimmed V and J ends, which lost 2 bases and 0 bases, there was a span of 8 bases.

J is TRBJ1-1 and V is TRBV4-1, with a weak D call TRBD1 (6 bases). Germline values: CDR1 MGHRA, CDR2 YSYEKL. The CDR3 runs 15 residues. Trimming removed 0 bases at V and 0 bases at J, with 8 bases between. CDR3 residues: CASSQEGGMNTEAFF. CDR3 coding DNA: TGCGCCAGCAGCCAAGAAGGGGGAATGAACACTGAAGCTTTCTTT.

The CDR3 reads CASSVGTGGLGYTF. The CDR3 DNA reads TGTGCCAGCAGTGTCGGGACAGGGGGCCTTGGCTACACCTTC. V usage is TRBV25-1 and J usage is TRBJ1-2; the match to TRBD1 covers 12 bases. The V gene end was trimmed by 4 bases and the J gene end by 7 bases; junction bases not matched to a gene: 4. Germline values: CDR1 MGHDK, CDR2 SYGVNS. The CDR3 has 14 amino acids.